The 30 T cell receptor beta chains below come from one sample, sequenced in a study of T cell repertoires in cytomegalovirus infection (dated by TCRdb to 2018 to 2020). No antigen has been assigned to these receptors. Per the publication, the treatment or condition label means: in vitro stimulation with specific CMV peptide epitopes to enrich CMV-specific T cells. Sequencing instrument: Illumina HiSeq 1500. TCRdb reran the public reads through fastp at Q25 and MiXCR, keeping productive beta chains. Each record represents a unique CDR3 protein, reported with the most common genes and DNA among its rows. In this sample the table shows some 940,000 distinct CDR3 sequences, 25% to 40% of which occur a single time. Around 15% of the sample is held by the ten biggest clonotypes. The sample in question was cultured CD8+ T cells from PBMCs, obtained from culture after CMV antigen stimulation. Receptors originate from a human donor in good health (CMV status not recorded). Some clones in this sample may be carry-over from other donors' samples.

The rearrangement links TRBV4-1 to TRBJ2-1, with D tentatively TRBD1 or TRBD2 (5 bases each). The CDR3 has 17 amino acids. Trimming took 0 bases from V and 5 from J, leaving 17 bases between them. From germline, CDR1 is MGHRA and CDR2 YSYEKL. CDR3 loop: CASSQDSGTGNNNEQFF. The CDR3 DNA reads as TGCGCCAGCAGCCAAGATTCGGGGACGGGCAACAACAATGAGCAGTTCTTC.

Only a few counts were recorded for this clonotype. J is TRBJ1-2 and V is TRBV6-5; the D is unclear. Trimming took 5 bases from V and 5 from J, leaving 15 bases between them. Germline loops: CDR1 MNHEY, CDR2 SVGAGI. The CDR3 has 14 residues. DNA for the CDR3: TGTGCCAGCAGTCCAAGGGTCTGGGAGTATGGCTACACCTTC. This gives the protein CASSPRVWEYGYTF.

This chain links TRBV27 with TRBJ2-1; D might be TRBD2 (6 bases). The CDR3 length is 15 residues. Germline V gene sequence: CDR1 MNHEY, CDR2 SMNVEV (reference sequence). V was trimmed by 4 bases and J by 6 bases, leaving 16 bases between them. CDR3 protein: CASSSSGGLINEQFF. CDR3 DNA: TGTGCCAGCAGTTCGTCAGGAGGGTTAATCAATGAGCAGTTCTTC.

CDR3 in DNA: TGTGCCAGCAGCCCGGGTCTAGTCGGCTACGAGCAGTACTTC. Protein: CASSPGLVGYEQYF. V usage is TRBV4-2 and J usage is TRBJ2-7; D gene unclear. With 4 bases removed from V and 3 bases from J, the gap between germline ends came to 13 bases. Germline V gene lookup returns CDR1 LGHNA and CDR2 YNFKEQ. This CDR3 has 14 residues.

This clonotype was counted only a few times. This chain joins TRBV19 and TRBJ1-5, with D perhaps TRBD1 (6 bases). CDR1 and CDR2 from the germline V gene are LNHDA and SQIVND (reference sequence). V was shortened by 7 bases and J by 1 base, with 14 bases between the two germline ends. The CDR3 extends over 15 amino acids. CDR3 DNA: TGTGCCAGTACCTCCCACAGGGCGAGCAATCAGCCCCAGCATTTT. Amino acids: CASTSHRASNQPQHF.

The rearrangement links TRBV28 to TRBJ2-3, with D unclear. Trimming shortened V by 5 bases and J by 1 base, and 13 bases separated the two germline ends. The CDR3 runs 15 residues. Germline V gives CDR1 MDHEN, CDR2 SYDVKM. CDR3 residues: CASSPRSLGTDTQYF. The CDR3 DNA sequence: TGTGCCAGCAGTCCCAGATCGTTAGGCACAGATACGCAGTATTTT.

V is TRBV10-3 and J is TRBJ2-5; TRBD2 aligns across 11 bases. V shed 3 bases and J 4 bases; nucleotides not matched to a gene: 7. Germline V gene lookup returns CDR1 ENHRY and CDR2 SYGVKD. The length of the CDR3 is 16 residues. The CDR3 nucleotides are TGTGCCATCAGTGAAGGTAGCGGGGGGGCCGGAGAGACCCAGTACTTC. Encoded protein: CAISEGSGGAGETQYF.

The V call is TRBV12-5, the J call TRBJ2-1; unclear D gene. CDR1 and CDR2 from the germline V gene are LGHNT and FRNRAP. V was trimmed by 3 bases and J by 0 bases, leaving 12 bases between them. The length of the CDR3 is 16 residues. The CDR3 reads CASGFWGRSSYNEQFF. CDR3 nucleotide sequence: TGTGCTAGTGGTTTTTGGGGTAGGAGCTCCTACAATGAGCAGTTCTTC. Full variable domain (outside the CDR3, taken from reference TRBV12-5 and TRBJ2-1): DARVTQTPRHKVTEMGQEVTMRCQPILGHNTVFWYRQTMMQGLELLAYFRNRAPLDDSGMPKDRFSAEMPDATLATLKIQPSEPRDSAVYFCASGFWGRSSYNEQFFGPGTRLTVL.

This chain joins TRBV19 and TRBJ2-2; 7 nucleotides agree with TRBD2. This CDR3 has 12 amino acids. Unmatched junction bases numbered 5, after V lost 10 bases and J lost 6 bases. Germline V gives CDR1 LNHDA, CDR2 SQIVND (reference sequence). The chain's CDR3 is CATLAGAGELFF. In DNA form, the CDR3 reads TGTGCCACCCTCGCGGGGGCCGGGGAGCTGTTTTTT.

The chain combines TRBV11-2 with TRBJ1-5; D call uncertain. Looked up from germline, CDR1 is SGHAT and CDR2 is FQNNGV. Trimming removed 4 bases at V and 3 bases at J, with 13 bases between. This CDR3 is built from 15 residues. The CDR3 reads CASSSPQELNQPQHF. The CDR3 region has the DNA TGTGCCAGCAGCTCCCCCCAGGAGCTCAATCAGCCCCAGCATTTT. Complete variable domain (other parts from reference TRBV11-2 and TRBJ1-5): EAGVAQSPRYKIIEKRQSVAFWCNPISGHATLYWYQQILGQGPKLLIQFQNNGVVDDSQLPKDRFSAERLKGVDSTLKIQPAKLEDSAVYLCASSSPQELNQPQHFGDGTRLSIL.

In its sample, this clonotype was seen a few times. V usage is TRBV20-1 and J usage is TRBJ2-1; TRBD1 matches at 9 bases. There are 17 residues in the CDR3. Germline trimming cut 0 bases from V and 3 bases from J; bases unmatched to any gene: 9. The germline CDR1 and CDR2 sequences are DFQATT and SNEGSKA (reference sequence). The CDR3 coding sequence is TGCAGTGCTAGAGATTGGCTGGGGACAGGGCACTACAATGAGCAGTTCTTC. This codes for CSARDWLGTGHYNEQFF.

The chain combines TRBV5-1 with TRBJ2-1, with 13 bases lining up with TRBD2. Per the germline V gene, CDR1 is SGHRS and CDR2 is YFSETQ. This CDR3 contains 17 residues. The V and J ends lost 1 base and 5 bases, in that order; junction bases with no gene match: 6. The CDR3 DNA reads TGCGCCAGCAGCTTGCATACTAGCGGGGGGGGTCACAATGAGCAGTTCTTC. Translation gives CASSLHTSGGGHNEQFF.

The chain uses TRBV12-3 or TRBV12-4 and TRBJ2-7; D possibly corresponds to TRBD2 (6 bases). Between the trimmed V and J ends, which lost 5 bases and 4 bases, there was a span of 18 bases. The CDR3 is made up of 15 amino acids. CDR3 amino acids: CASSLGGLGTYEQYV. The CDR3, as DNA: TGTGCCAGCAGTCTGGGGGGACTGGGCACATACGAGCAGTACGTC.

The chain couples TRBV11-2 to TRBJ2-7; 7 bases are a match to TRBD1. V trimming: 0 bases; J trimming: 3 bases; junction bases outside the gene matches: 5. CDR1 is SGHAT, CDR2 FQNNGV, per germline. There are 15 residues in the CDR3. This chain's CDR3 is CASSLEGGYGYEQYF. The CDR3 DNA is TGTGCCAGCAGCTTAGAAGGGGGCTATGGCTACGAGCAGTACTTC. The variable domain in full, with the rest retrieved from reference TRBV11-2 and TRBJ2-7, is EAGVAQSPRYKIIEKRQSVAFWCNPISGHATLYWYQQILGQGPKLLIQFQNNGVVDDSQLPKDRFSAERLKGVDSTLKIQPAKLEDSAVYLCASSLEGGYGYEQYFGPGTRLTVT.

This clonotype showed up just a few times. The CDR3 DNA sequence: TGTGCCAGCAGTAATACCTGGAGCTCCTACAATGAGCAGTTCTTC. This codes for CASSNTWSSYNEQFF. J is TRBJ2-1 and V is TRBV6-1; D gene uncertain. The length of the CDR3 is 15 residues. Trimming removed 5 bases at V and 0 bases at J, with 11 bases between. Germline CDR1 and CDR2: MNHNS and SASEGT.

As to this clonotype: Just one base apart from a much larger clone, this may be a read error. This chain uses TRBV7-2 with TRBJ1-5, with TRBD1 matching 9 bases. This CDR3 spans 17 amino acids. Germline CDR1 reads SGHTA; CDR2 reads FQGNSA. CDR3 DNA sequence: TGTGCCAACAGCCTACACCCGGGACAGGGCCGCAATCAGCCCCAGCATTTT. Translating it yields CANSLHPGQGRNQPQHF.

A word on this clonotype: A read error may account for a junction end that differs from germline. The genes are TRBV28 and TRBJ1-2; weak D call: TRBD1 (6 bases). CDR1 and CDR2 (germline): MDHEN, SYDVKM. The CDR3 is 12 amino acids. The CDR3 loop reads CVSSPGARWFTF. The CDR3 DNA is TGTGTCAGCAGTCCAGGGGCCCGGTGGTTCACCTTC.

The table lists this clonotype with a few counts. The chain joins TRBV6-2 or TRBV6-3 to TRBJ2-7, with D perhaps matching TRBD1 (5 bases). Germline CDR1 and CDR2: MNHEY and SVGEGT. The CDR3 is made up of 18 amino acids. Between the trimmed V and J ends, which lost 0 bases and 0 bases, there was a span of 18 bases. The CDR3 region is CASSYSSSTDLTSYEQYV. CDR3 DNA sequence: TGTGCCAGCAGTTACTCTTCCTCGACAGACTTGACCTCCTACGAGCAGTACGTC.

The rearrangement joins TRBV6-6 to TRBJ2-5, with D tentatively TRBD2 (6 bases). Per germline, CDR1 MNHNY and CDR2 SVGAGI (reference sequence). Trimming pared 7 bases from V and 5 bases from J, leaving 11 bases between. The CDR3 consists of 12 residues. Written as DNA, the CDR3 is TGTGCCAGCATGGCGGGGAGGGAGACCCAGTACTTC. Amino acid sequence: CASMAGRETQYF.

J is TRBJ1-1 and V is TRBV19; D unclear. Trimming left V 4 bases short and J 5 bases short, with 5 bases between. The CDR3 covers 11 residues. Germline V lookup: CDR1 LNHDA, CDR2 SQIVND (reference sequence). Here the CDR3 reads CASSTWTEAFF. CDR3 nucleotides: TGTGCCAGTAGTACATGGACTGAAGCTTTCTTT.

This chain uses TRBV12-3 or TRBV12-4 with TRBJ1-4; a possible D gene is TRBD1 (5 bases). This CDR3 has 14 amino acids. V was trimmed by 5 bases and J by 0 bases, leaving 7 bases between them. CDR3 DNA sequence: TGTGCCAGCAGTGGGACCTCAACTAATGAAAAACTGTTTTTT. Its translation: CASSGTSTNEKLFF.

The table lists this clonotype with a few counts. This chain uses TRBV11-2 with TRBJ2-3; D is undetermined. Germline CDR1 SGHAT, CDR2 FQNNGV. The V and J ends lost 1 base and 6 bases respectively, with 14 bases between them. This CDR3 has 15 amino acids. The CDR3, as DNA: TGTGCCAGCAGCTTAGCGCCCTCGACGTCGGATACGCAGTATTTT. Translating gives CASSLAPSTSDTQYF.

In its sample, this clonotype was seen a few times. The V and J genes are TRBV6-2 or TRBV6-3 and TRBJ1-2; D ambiguous. The CDR3 is 16 amino acids. V was clipped by 2 bases and J by 0 bases, with 13 bases between them. Germline assignment: CDR1 MNHEY and CDR2 SVGEGT. CDR3 residues: CASSYLTETANYGYTF. The DNA for the CDR3 is TGTGCCAGCAGTTACCTTACCGAGACGGCTAACTATGGCTACACCTTC.

This sequence joins TRBV4-1 and TRBJ1-5, with 9 bases lining up with TRBD1. The germline V gene encodes CDR1 MGHRA and CDR2 YSYEKL. CDR3 length equals 17 residues. The J segment lost 4 bases and the V segment lost 5 bases, leaving 12 bases of the junction unmatched. The CDR3 loop is CASSARQLGQGNQPQHF. In DNA, the CDR3 is TGCGCCAGCAGCGCGAGACAACTGGGACAGGGTAATCAGCCCCAGCATTTT.

In its sample, this clonotype was seen a few times. V is TRBV19 and J is TRBJ1-5; the match to TRBD1 covers 10 bases. The V and J ends lost 3 bases and 6 bases, in that order; junction bases with no gene match: 5. The CDR3 extends over 15 amino acids. The germline CDR1 and CDR2 sequences are LNHDA and SQIVND (reference sequence). DNA of the CDR3: TGTGCCAGTAGTATTGACAGGGGGCCGTTTCAGCCCCAGCATTTT. Residues: CASSIDRGPFQPQHF.

This clonotype occurred a few times. V gene TRBV19 combines with J gene TRBJ1-5; D possibly corresponds to TRBD1 (6 bases). Trimming removed 5 bases from V and 4 bases from J, with 15 bases in between. This CDR3 has 15 residues. The germline V gene encodes CDR1 LNHDA and CDR2 SQIVND (reference sequence). The CDR3 here is CASSLPGAGNQPQHF. The CDR3 nucleotides read TGTGCCAGTAGTCTGCCAGGGGCAGGGAATCAGCCCCAGCATTTT. The entire variable domain, with the rest obtained from reference TRBV19 and TRBJ1-5, is as follows: DGGITQSPKYLFRKEGQNVTLSCEQNLNHDAMYWYRQDPGQGLRLIYYSQIVNDFQKGDIAEGYSVSREKKESFPLTVTSAQKNPTAFYLCASSLPGAGNQPQHFGDGTRLSIL.

Only a few counts were recorded for this clonotype. V gene TRBV28 combines with J gene TRBJ2-7; the D gene is possibly TRBD1 (6 bases). Germline V gene sequence: CDR1 MDHEN, CDR2 SYDVKM. The CDR3 spans 20 residues. V dropped 6 bases and J dropped 2 bases, with 32 bases sitting between them. The CDR3 loop is CASSFPRLGQGMGWAYEQYF. CDR3 coding DNA: TGTGCCAGCAGCTTTCCGCGTTTGGGACAAGGGATGGGATGGGCCTACGAGCAGTACTTC.

This rearrangement joins TRBV28 to TRBJ2-1, with D unresolved. Trimming shortened V by 2 bases and J by 0 bases, and 11 bases separated the two germline ends. Germline V gene sequence: CDR1 MDHEN, CDR2 SYDVKM. This CDR3 has 16 amino acids. The CDR3 spells CASSLGVGISYNEQFF. CDR3 nucleotides: TGTGCCAGCAGTTTAGGAGTCGGTATCTCCTACAATGAGCAGTTCTTC.

The J gene is TRBJ2-7, the V gene TRBV7-9; 8 nucleotides align to TRBD1. The CDR3 is 14 residues long. Losses at the gene ends were 7 bases for V and 6 bases for J; bases not matched to a gene: 11. CDR1 is SEHNR and CDR2 is FQNEAQ in the germline V gene (reference sequence). The CDR3 spells CASTDGGQEGEQYF. The CDR3 region has the DNA TGTGCCAGCACCGACGGGGGACAGGAAGGCGAGCAGTACTTC.

This clonotype was counted only a few times. The chain has TRBV5-1 and TRBJ2-5; D uncertain. V was clipped by 6 bases and J by 1 base, with 10 bases between them. Germline CDR1 is SGHRS and CDR2 is YFSETQ. The CDR3 runs to 13 residues. CDR3 bases: TGCGCCAGCACCGCCGTGGGCCAAGAGACCCAGTACTTC. The encoded protein is CASTAVGQETQYF.